What follows are 23 T cell receptor beta chains derived from one specimen sequenced in a study of neurological immune-mediated disorders. TCRdb used MiXCR to reprocess the 5' RACE reads, holding one entry per CDR3 protein. Among 70,000 to 90,000 distinct CDR3 sequences listed, 4.5% to 6.5% were seen once. Sequenced: PBMCs. The receptor source for this set is a woman in her 30s with multiple sclerosis.

This clonotype came up many times. V is TRBV20-1 and J is TRBJ2-1, with 13 positions matching TRBD2. Germline assignment: CDR1 DFQATT and CDR2 SNEGSKA (reference sequence). With V trimmed by 7 bases and J by 10 bases, 13 bases remained unmatched. The CDR3 covers 15 residues. CDR3 coding DNA: TGCAGTGTGGGGACTAGCGGGACGAGGAACAGGGAGCAGTTCTTC. It translates to CSVGTSGTRNREQFF.

This clonotype came up a few times. The chain uses TRBV5-5 and TRBJ2-5; 11 nucleotides align to TRBD2. CDR3 length equals 16 residues. V lost 2 bases and J lost 5; bases outside the gene matches: 8. The germline V gene has CDR1 SGHKS and CDR2 YYEKEE (reference sequence). The CDR3 nucleotides are TGTGCCAGCAGCTTACCTCTAGCGGGGGGAGGGGAGACCCAGTACTTC. Amino acid sequence: CASSLPLAGGGETQYF.

This clonotype was seen repeatedly, ten times or more. The V call is TRBV6-2 or TRBV6-3, the J call TRBJ2-2; TRBD1 or TRBD2 may be the D gene (6 bases each). Trimming stripped 6 bases from V and 1 base from J, with 15 bases between. The germline gives CDR1 MNHEY, CDR2 SVGEGT. The CDR3 length is 16 residues. In DNA form, the CDR3 reads TGTGCCAGCAGCTTACGGGGGCAGGGGAACACCGGGGAGCTGTTTTTT. Translation gives CASSLRGQGNTGELFF.

The V call is TRBV7-6, the J call TRBJ1-1; D remains unclear. With 3 bases removed from V and 4 bases from J, the gap between germline ends came to 15 bases. This CDR3 is built from 15 residues. Germline values: CDR1 SGHVS, CDR2 FNYEAQ. The CDR3 sequence is CASSLVSGSGTEAFF. The CDR3 nucleotides read TGTGCCAGCAGCTTGGTGTCAGGTTCGGGCACTGAAGCTTTCTTT.

This clonotype occurred many times. J is TRBJ2-1 and V is TRBV29-1; D is possibly TRBD1 (5 bases). Trimming shortened V by 7 bases and J by 1 base, and 17 bases separated the two germline ends. Germline assignment: CDR1 SQVTM and CDR2 ANQGSEA. This CDR3 contains 15 residues. The CDR3 region is CSARSRRQSYNEQFF. CDR3 in DNA: TGCAGCGCCCGTAGCCGACGACAGTCCTACAATGAGCAGTTCTTC.

This clonotype was seen repeatedly, ten times or more. The V and J genes are TRBV20-1 and TRBJ1-1; no clear D. This CDR3 spans 12 amino acids. V lost 4 bases to trimming and J lost 1 base, with 7 bases between them. In germline, CDR1 is DFQATT, CDR2 SNEGSKA (reference sequence). Here the CDR3 DNA reads TGCAGTGCTATTGTGGGGAACACTGAAGCTTTCTTT. Translation: CSAIVGNTEAFF.

This clonotype was picked up many times. This sequence joins TRBV20-1 and TRBJ2-3; no clear D. CDR1 and CDR2 from the germline V gene are DFQATT and SNEGSKA (reference sequence). The V gene lost 3 bases and the J gene lost 5 bases, with 9 bases spanning the gap. The CDR3 has 12 residues. The CDR3 nucleotides are TGCAGTGCTAGGACGACCCGAGATACGCAGTATTTT. Its protein product is CSARTTRDTQYF.

This clonotype appeared many times. The chain carries TRBV3-1 and TRBJ2-3; D may be TRBD2 (6 bases). The CDR3 is 16 residues long. V was clipped by 4 bases and J by 3 bases, with 17 bases between them. The germline V gene encodes CDR1 LGHDT and CDR2 YNNKEL (reference sequence). CDR3 protein: CASSLTSAGSTDTQYF. The DNA for the CDR3 is TGTGCCAGCAGCCTTACCTCGGCGGGGTCGACAGATACGCAGTATTTT.

This clonotype was detected a few times. This may arise from a read error, as a much more abundant clone is one base away. The V call is TRBV20-1, the J call TRBJ2-6; possible D gene TRBD1, 6 bases. The CDR3 consists of 18 residues. The V gene's germline CDR1 is DFQATT and CDR2 SNEGSKA (reference sequence). In DNA, the CDR3 is TGCAGTGCTCCGCCGTCAGGGGTTTTAGAACCTGGGGCCAAAGTCCTGACTTTC. Amino acid sequence: CSAPPSGVLEPGAKVLTF.

This clonotype was seen repeatedly, ten times or more. The chain recombines TRBV20-1 with TRBJ2-1, with 8 bases that match TRBD2. V trimming: 6 bases; J trimming: 7 bases; junction bases outside the gene matches: 14. This CDR3 contains 15 residues. CDR1 is DFQATT and CDR2 is SNEGSKA in the germline V gene (reference sequence). The CDR3 sequence is CSAPVRAGGGNEQFF. Written as DNA, the CDR3 is TGCAGTGCCCCGGTGCGGGCGGGAGGTGGAAATGAGCAGTTCTTC.

This clonotype was seen many times. The chain combines TRBV7-2 with TRBJ1-2, with TRBD1 matching over 8 bases. The V gene end was trimmed by 1 base and the J gene end by 3 bases; junction bases not matched to a gene: 7. The germline gives CDR1 SGHTA, CDR2 FQGNSA. This CDR3 contains 16 residues. CDR3 protein: CASSLVAGQGDYGYTF. The CDR3, as DNA: TGTGCCAGCAGCTTAGTAGCAGGACAGGGTGACTATGGCTACACCTTC. Complete variable domain (other parts from reference TRBV7-2 and TRBJ1-2): GAGVSQSPSNKVTEKGKDVELRCDPISGHTALYWYRQSLGQGLEFLIYFQGNSAPDKSGLPSDRFSAERTGGSVSTLTIQRTQQEDSAVYLCASSLVAGQGDYGYTFGSGTRLTVV.

The chain uses TRBV12-3 or TRBV12-4 and TRBJ1-5; D gene unclear. This CDR3 is 14 amino acids long. V gave up 1 base and J gave up 6 bases, with 10 bases separating them. CDR3 sequence reads: CASSLVGYFQPQHF. CDR3 DNA: TGTGCCAGCAGTTTAGTGGGGTATTTTCAGCCCCAGCATTTT.

This clonotype was seen ten or more times. The V gene is TRBV4-1, the J gene TRBJ2-1; 11 positions agree with TRBD2. The germline gives CDR1 MGHRA, CDR2 YSYEKL. This CDR3 contains 16 residues. V was clipped by 3 bases and J by 5 bases; unmatched bases: 6. The CDR3 spells CASSHPGLAVHNEQFF. The CDR3 DNA follows: TGCGCCAGCAGCCATCCGGGACTAGCGGTGCACAATGAGCAGTTCTTC.

This clonotype was seen ten or more times. The J gene is TRBJ2-1, the V gene TRBV5-1; the D gene could be TRBD1 or TRBD2 (7 bases each). CDR1 is SGHRS, CDR2 YFSETQ, per germline. CDR3 length equals 14 residues. Trimming removed 1 base from V and 9 bases from J, with 14 bases in between. The CDR3 region has the DNA TGCGCCAGCAGCTTGTACGGGGGGACAGCTGAGCAGTTCTTC. Its protein product is CASSLYGGTAEQFF.

This clonotype occurred many times. The rearrangement joins TRBV28 to TRBJ2-7; 11 bases fit TRBD1. In germline, CDR1 is MDHEN, CDR2 SYDVKM. V dropped 10 bases and J dropped 6; count of bases not matched to a gene: 14. This CDR3 spans 15 amino acids. This CDR3 is CATGYPDRGPGEQYF. The DNA of the CDR3 is TGTGCCACAGGATACCCGGACAGGGGGCCTGGCGAGCAGTACTTC.

This clonotype was seen repeatedly, ten times or more. The chain recombines TRBV5-1 with TRBJ1-2; D ambiguous. The V end lost 0 bases, the J end lost 6 bases, and 9 bases lay between the germline ends. Germline V gene data show CDR1 as SGHRS and CDR2 as YFSETQ. This CDR3 is built from 13 residues. CDR3 nucleotide sequence: TGCGCCAGCAGCTTGGAGGCAAATCATGGCTACACCTTC. It encodes CASSLEANHGYTF.

This clonotype was observed at least ten times. Given a much more abundant clone one base away, this may be a read error. The chain links TRBV12-3 or TRBV12-4 to TRBJ2-3; D is unclear. CDR3 length: 14 residues. V was pared by 4 bases and J by 6 bases, with 14 bases between. The CDR3 DNA follows: TGTGCCAGCAGTTGGGGAAAGGGATGGGATACGCAGTATTTT. This codes for CASSWGKGWDTQYF.

At least ten counts were recorded for this clonotype. V is TRBV20-1 and J is TRBJ2-1; 11 nucleotides line up with TRBD2. CDR3 length: 14 residues. Germline CDR1 and CDR2: DFQATT and SNEGSKA (reference sequence). V gave up 1 base and J gave up 7 bases; unmatched junction bases: 3. Here the CDR3 DNA reads TGCAGTGCTAGAGCAACTAGCGGGAGTAATGAGCAGTTCTTC. Its translation is CSARATSGSNEQFF.

This clonotype was observed at least ten times. The genes are TRBV5-1 and TRBJ1-3; D ambiguous. This CDR3 region has 14 residues. V lost 0 bases and J 0 bases, leaving 4 bases between the germline ends. Looked up from germline, CDR1 is SGHRS and CDR2 is YFSETQ. CDR3 region: CASSLDGSGNTIYF. CDR3 in DNA: TGCGCCAGCAGCTTGGACGGCTCTGGAAACACCATATATTTT.

V is TRBV6-5 and J is TRBJ2-3; TRBD2 matches at 7 bases. CDR1 is MNHEY, CDR2 SVGAGI, per germline. The ends lost 2 bases at V and 4 bases at J; junction bases unmatched: 3. The CDR3 is 14 amino acids. The CDR3 here is CASSYGGGSDTQYF. DNA of the CDR3: TGTGCCAGCAGTTACGGGGGAGGGTCAGATACGCAGTATTTT.

This clonotype was detected ten times or more. The gene calls are TRBV27 and TRBJ2-1, with D tentatively TRBD1 or TRBD2 (6 bases each). CDR3 length: 17 amino acids. V was cut by 5 bases and J by 6 bases, with 23 bases left in between. In germline, CDR1 is MNHEY, CDR2 SMNVEV (reference sequence). Written as DNA, the CDR3 is TGTGCCAGCAGTCCATCACTCCTCGGGGGCCCTTTCAATGAGCAGTTCTTC. This encodes CASSPSLLGGPFNEQFF.

This clonotype came up a few times. In nucleotides, the CDR3 is TGTGCCAGCAGCCCAGATGGGGCGGCCCCCGATCAAGAGACCCAGTACTTC. The encoded protein is CASSPDGAAPDQETQYF. This sequence joins TRBV7-9 and TRBJ2-5; weak D call: TRBD1 (5 bases). Germline loops: CDR1 SEHNR, CDR2 FQNEAQ (reference sequence). V was shortened by 5 bases and J by 2 bases, with 21 bases between the two germline ends. CDR3 length: 17 amino acids.

This clonotype was picked up many times. V usage is TRBV7-9 and J usage is TRBJ2-7, with a possible D match to TRBD1 (6 bases). Trimming removed 2 bases at V and 5 bases at J, with 10 bases between. This CDR3 is 13 amino acids long. Germline CDR1 SEHNR, CDR2 FQNEAQ (reference sequence). CDR3 in DNA: TGTGCCAGCAGCTTATCAGGGGCACACGAGCAGTACTTC. This codes for CASSLSGAHEQYF.